These 16 T cell receptor beta chains were all obtained from the same sample, sequenced in a study of Tregs in tolerant kidney transplant recipients. Assay: immunoSEQ multiplex PCR; the TCRdb copy retains only in-frame clones and omits some. The sample has 60,000 or so clones, 83% seen once; the top ten hold under 6.5%. Sequenced material: CD4+ T cells from blood. The receptors originated from a human donor in good health.

The J gene is TRBJ1-5, the V gene TRBV5-8; 7 bases match TRBD1. Per germline, CDR1 SGHTS and CDR2 YDEGEE. The CDR3 contains 16 residues. The V and J ends lost 4 bases and 4 bases, in that order; junction bases with no gene match: 11. CDR3 protein: CASSTQQARGNQPQHF. CDR3 coding DNA: TGTGCCAGCAGCACGCAACAGGCCAGGGGGAATCAGCCCCAGCATTTT. Full variable domain (outside the CDR3, taken from reference TRBV5-8 and TRBJ1-5): EAGVTQSPTHLIKTRGQQATLRCSPISGHTSVYWYQQALGLGLQFLLWYDEGEERNRGNFPPRFSGRQFPNYSSELNVNALELEDSALYLCASSTQQARGNQPQHFGDGTRLSIL.

The chain recombines TRBV6-5 with TRBJ1-2; a weak D match, TRBD1 (5 bases). V was cut by 7 bases and J by 2 bases, with 11 bases left in between. CDR3 length: 13 residues. Germline CDR1 MNHEY, CDR2 SVGAGI. This CDR3 is CASTLGGNYGYTF. The CDR3 nucleotides are TGTGCCAGCACCCTTGGGGGAAACTATGGCTACACCTTC.

V usage is TRBV11-1 and J usage is TRBJ2-7; 10 positions agree with TRBD1. The CDR3 totals 16 residues. Per the germline V gene, CDR1 is SGHAT and CDR2 is FQDESV (reference sequence). The J segment lost 6 bases and the V segment lost 4 bases, leaving 12 bases of the junction unmatched. The CDR3 DNA reads as TGTGCCAGCAGCTCTTACGCCGGGACAGGGGCGGGCGAGCAGTACTTC. Its translation is CASSSYAGTGAGEQYF. The complete variable domain, with remaining parts taken from reference TRBV11-1 and TRBJ2-7, reads EAEVAQSPRYKITEKSQAVAFWCDPISGHATLYWYRQILGQGPELLVQFQDESVVDDSQLPKDRFSAERLKGVDSTLKIQPAELGDSAMYLCASSSYAGTGAGEQYFGPGTRLTVT.

A remark on this clone: The same CDR3 can be traced to other DNA sequences in this sample. The V gene is TRBV19, the J gene TRBJ1-6, with D perhaps TRBD1 (5 bases). V lost 6 bases to trimming and J lost 14 bases, with 32 bases between them. CDR3 length: 18 residues. Germline V gives CDR1 LNHDA, CDR2 SQIVND (reference sequence). CDR3 nucleotides: TGTGCCAGTAGGTATTATCCACGAGTCGCAGGGAAAAGAGGAACCCTCCACTTT. It is translated as CASRYYPRVAGKRGTLHF.

V is TRBV28 and J is TRBJ2-7; D unclear. This CDR3 is built from 14 residues. The germline V and J ends were trimmed by 10 bases and 2 bases, with 18 bases remaining between them. The germline V gene has CDR1 MDHEN and CDR2 SYDVKM. In nucleotides, the CDR3 is TGTGCCACCGTCTCTCCCCACGGAGCCTACGAGCAGTACTTC. Amino acids: CATVSPHGAYEQYF.

V and J are TRBV13 and TRBJ2-2; 9 bases line up with TRBD2. This CDR3 comprises 15 residues. Germline loops: CDR1 PRHDT, CDR2 FYEKMQ (reference sequence). Unmatched junction bases numbered 3, after V lost 4 bases and J lost 3 bases. The CDR3 DNA reads as TGTGCCAGCAGCTACAGCGGGGGGTACACCGGGGAGCTGTTTTTT. Protein: CASSYSGGYTGELFF.

This sequence joins TRBV30 and TRBJ1-5; D not resolved. The CDR3 extends over 14 amino acids. V lost 1 base and J lost 6, with 13 bases in between. Germline lookup yields CDR1 GTSNPN and CDR2 SVGIG (reference sequence). This CDR3 reads CAWSGRQYSQPQHF. The CDR3 nucleotides read TGTGCCTGGAGTGGACGGCAGTATAGTCAGCCCCAGCATTTT.

The V gene is TRBV25-1, the J gene TRBJ2-3; D perhaps matches TRBD2 (6 bases). This CDR3 contains 14 residues. Germline lookup yields CDR1 MGHDK and CDR2 SYGVNS. Trimming took off 3 bases at V and 14 bases at J, with 21 bases between the two ends. CDR3 DNA: TGTGCCAGCAGTGATTCAATACCGGGACGGGGACTGTATTTT. This translates into CASSDSIPGRGLYF.

The chain links TRBV25-1 to TRBJ1-6, with D perhaps TRBD1 (5 bases). Germline V gene data show CDR1 as MGHDK and CDR2 as SYGVNS. Trimming left V 4 bases short and J 9 bases short, with 13 bases between. The CDR3 contains 14 residues. CDR3 sequence (DNA): TGTGCCAGCAGTGCATGGGACGGCTTTTCACCCCTCCACTTT. Translation gives CASSAWDGFSPLHF.

The chain combines TRBV2 with TRBJ2-5; D is unresolved. Germline V gene sequence: CDR1 SNHLY, CDR2 FYNNEI. The V gene lost 5 bases and the J gene lost 1 base, with 8 bases spanning the gap. The CDR3 loop spans 13 amino acids. CDR3 coding DNA: TGTGCCAGCAGTCAACGTACCCAAGAGACCCAGTACTTC. Protein: CASSQRTQETQYF.

The count of this clone is one. V usage is TRBV6-1 and J usage is TRBJ1-1; D remains ambiguous. Germline CDR1 reads MNHNS; CDR2 reads SASEGT. Trimming shortened V by 4 bases and J by 0 bases, and 9 bases separated the two germline ends. This CDR3 spans 14 amino acids. The CDR3 spells CASSAPGMNTEAFF. CDR3 bases: TGTGCCAGCAGTGCCCCTGGGATGAACACTGAAGCTTTCTTT.

The gene calls are TRBV10-2 and TRBJ2-7; no clear D. The CDR3 has 14 residues. CDR1 WSHSY and CDR2 SAAADI come from the germline V gene. V was trimmed by 4 bases and J by 3 bases, leaving 13 bases between them. In nucleotides, the CDR3 is TGCGCCAGCAGTGGGGTGGGGAAACACTACGAGCAGTACTTC. Translating it yields CASSGVGKHYEQYF.

CDR3 residues: CASSSRDRSYEQYF. CDR3 coding DNA: TGTGCCAGCAGCAGCCGGGACAGATCCTACGAGCAGTACTTC. V is TRBV14 and J is TRBJ2-7, with TRBD1 matching over 7 bases. The junction had 5 bases not matched to a gene; V was cut back by 5 bases and J by 1 base. Germline lookup yields CDR1 SGHDN and CDR2 FVKESK. The CDR3 runs to 14 residues.

This chain joins TRBV14 and TRBJ2-4; 12 bases map to TRBD2. The CDR3 sequence is 16 residues long. The V and J ends lost 4 bases and 4 bases, in that order; junction bases with no gene match: 5. Germline V gene sequence: CDR1 SGHDN, CDR2 FVKESK. The CDR3 sequence is CASSPRTSGVKNIQYF. The DNA of the CDR3 is TGTGCCAGCAGCCCCAGGACTAGCGGGGTTAAAAACATTCAGTACTTC.

This rearrangement joins TRBV11-1 to TRBJ2-3, with D perhaps given as TRBD1 or TRBD2 (5 bases each). The length of the CDR3 is 15 residues. Trimming cost V 5 bases and J 0 bases, with 12 bases left between them. Germline CDR1 SGHAT, CDR2 FQDESV (reference sequence). CDR3 sequence (DNA): TGTGCCAGCAGCCTCTCGGGGCATAGCACAGATACGCAGTATTTT. This codes for CASSLSGHSTDTQYF. Drawing the rest from reference TRBV11-1 and TRBJ2-3, the complete variable domain is EAEVAQSPRYKITEKSQAVAFWCDPISGHATLYWYRQILGQGPELLVQFQDESVVDDSQLPKDRFSAERLKGVDSTLKIQPAELGDSAMYLCASSLSGHSTDTQYFGPGTRLTVL.

This chain links TRBV6-4 with TRBJ2-1, with a possible D match to TRBD2 (5 bases). The V end lost 6 bases, the J end lost 0 bases, and 6 bases lay between the germline ends. CDR1 is MRHNA, CDR2 SNTAGT, per germline. The CDR3 loop spans 13 amino acids. Here the CDR3 DNA reads TGTGCCAGCAGCCGGGACTCCTACAATGAGCAGTTCTTC. This gives the protein CASSRDSYNEQFF.